This TCR beta chain was retrieved from a study of somatic mutations in cytotoxic T cells in rheumatoid arthritis. Study information: T-cell populations stained with V beta antibodies were in some cases flow-sorted at nearly 100% purity, including V beta1+ cells that were sequenced for TCRB. Study results and caveats: It was in rheumatoid arthritis patients, but not in healthy controls, that CD8+ clonality increased with age. About an eighth of the roughly 60 patients had a largest CD8+ clone above 20% of CD8+ cells.

Using immunoSEQ multiplex PCR, the repertoire was profiled, and TCRdb retains in-frame clones only, with some absent. Here the sample spans several thousand clones, about four fifths being singletons. Notes on this clone: The antigen remains unidentified. One end of the junction fails to match germline, which may point to a read error.

The CDR3 runs to 14 residues. Germline CDR1 and CDR2: SGHTA and FQGNSA. The clonotype was recovered from an adult with rheumatoid arthritis. The V and J genes are TRBV7-2 and TRBJ1-2; 10 bases line up with TRBD1. Specimen: CD8+ T cells sorted from blood. The CDR3 region is CAGSPRDRGYGYTF. The CDR3 nucleotides read TGTGCCGGCAGCCCCAGGGACAGGGGCTATGGCTACACCTTC.